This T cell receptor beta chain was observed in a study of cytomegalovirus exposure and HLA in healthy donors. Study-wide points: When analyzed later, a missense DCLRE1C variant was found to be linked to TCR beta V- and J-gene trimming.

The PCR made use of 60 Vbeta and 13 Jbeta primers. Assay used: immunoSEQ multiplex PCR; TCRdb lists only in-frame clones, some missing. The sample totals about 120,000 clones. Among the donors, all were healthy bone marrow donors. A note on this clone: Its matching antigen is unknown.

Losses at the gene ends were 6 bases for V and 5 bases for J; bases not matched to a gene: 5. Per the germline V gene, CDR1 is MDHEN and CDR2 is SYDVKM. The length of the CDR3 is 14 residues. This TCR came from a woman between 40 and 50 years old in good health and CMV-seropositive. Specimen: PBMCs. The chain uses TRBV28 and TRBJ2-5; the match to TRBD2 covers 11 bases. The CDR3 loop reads CASRTSGSVETQYF. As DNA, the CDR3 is TGTGCCAGCAGAACTAGCGGGAGTGTTGAGACCCAGTACTTC.